Sequencing of this T cell receptor (beta chain) was carried out in a study of T cell responses to AZD1222 COVID-19 vaccine. Analysis merged second doses at about 4 or about 12 weeks. Study results and caveats: Across the whole spike, CD4 TCRs peaked at regions 160-218 and 743-854. Spike-specific TCR breadth and depth rose after two AZD1222 doses.

Worth noting for this clone: Its matching antigen is unknown.

The assay was immunoSEQ multiplex PCR, and TCRdb's table has in-frame clones only and misses some. Of tens of thousands of clones in the sample, 89% are singletons; the top ten hold 5.3%. The sequencing here drew on peripheral blood, taken 28 days after the second AZD1222 dose. The receptor comes from an adult who received the AZD1222 COVID-19 vaccine.

The DNA of the CDR3 is TGTGCCAGTAGTACTCTAGGGGGGGGAGATACGCAGTATTTT. It is translated as CASSTLGGGDTQYF. The rearrangement joins TRBV19 to TRBJ2-3; D possibly corresponds to TRBD2 (7 bases). This CDR3 spans 14 amino acids. The V end lost 4 bases, the J end lost 5 bases, and 13 bases lay between the germline ends. Germline CDR1 LNHDA, CDR2 SQIVND (reference sequence).